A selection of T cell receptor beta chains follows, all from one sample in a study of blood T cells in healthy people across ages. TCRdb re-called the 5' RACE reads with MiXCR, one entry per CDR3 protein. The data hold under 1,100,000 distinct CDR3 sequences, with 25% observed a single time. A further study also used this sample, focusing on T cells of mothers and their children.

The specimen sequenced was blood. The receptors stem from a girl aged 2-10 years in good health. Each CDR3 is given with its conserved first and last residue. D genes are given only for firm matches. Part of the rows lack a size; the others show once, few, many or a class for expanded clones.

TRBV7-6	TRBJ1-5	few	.	CASSFSADLGVQPQHF	TGTGCCAGCAGCTTCTCGGCAGACCTGGGGGTACAGCCCCAGCATTTT
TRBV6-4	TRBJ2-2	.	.	CASSDSRVRNTGELFF	TGTGCCAGCAGTGACTCCAGGGTACGGAACACCGGGGAGCTGTTTTTT
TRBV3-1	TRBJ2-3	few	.	CASSQKGAKFLTDTQYF	TGTGCCAGCAGCCAGAAAGGGGCTAAATTTCTCACAGATACGCAGTATTTT
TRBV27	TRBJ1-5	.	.	CASSFTGDGVNNQPQHF	TGTGCCAGCAGTTTCACGGGGGATGGGGTGAACAATCAGCCCCAGCATTTT
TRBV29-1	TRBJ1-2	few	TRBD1	CSVHSGTGVKGYTF	TGCAGCGTTCACAGTGGGACAGGGGTGAAGGGCTACACCTTC
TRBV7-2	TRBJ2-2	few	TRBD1	CASSGTGTANTGELFF	TGTGCCAGCAGCGGAACCGGGACAGCGAACACCGGGGAGCTGTTTTTT
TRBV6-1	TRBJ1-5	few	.	CASRRGGSQPQHF	TGTGCCAGCCGGCGGGGGGGAAGTCAGCCCCAGCATTTT
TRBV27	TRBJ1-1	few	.	CASSLPPWELTEAFF	TGTGCCAGCAGTTTACCACCCTGGGAGCTCACTGAAGCTTTCTTT
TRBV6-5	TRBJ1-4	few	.	CASTYDAGPNEKLFF	TGTGCCAGCACCTACGACGCCGGACCTAATGAAAAACTGTTTTTT
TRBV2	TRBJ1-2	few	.	CASSDIGVYGYTF	TGTGCCAGCAGTGATATAGGTGTCTATGGCTACACCTTC
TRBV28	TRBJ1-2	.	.	CAMRGEYGYTF	TGTGCCATGAGGGGAGAATATGGCTACACCTTC
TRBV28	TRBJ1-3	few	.	CASSPRGALNTIYF	TGTGCCAGCAGTCCCCGGGGGGCCTTGAACACCATATATTTT
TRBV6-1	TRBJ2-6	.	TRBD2	CASSRKTSGGRSSSGANVLTF	TGTGCCAGCAGCCGCAAAACTAGCGGGGGCCGCTCAAGCTCTGGGGCCAACGTCCTGACTTTC
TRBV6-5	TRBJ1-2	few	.	CASSYSPPGYGYTF	TGTGCTAGCAGTTACTCGCCTCCAGGCTATGGCTACACCTTC
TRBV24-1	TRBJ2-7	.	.	CATATSVGAGHEQYF	TGTGCCACCGCCACCAGCGTTGGCGCAGGCCACGAGCAGTACTTC
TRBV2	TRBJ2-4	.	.	CASSHGGTAERGSSYF	TGTGCCAGCAGCCACGGAGGGACAGCTGAACGGGGCTCCTCATACTTC
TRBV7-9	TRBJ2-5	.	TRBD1	CASSRTGQQETQYF	TGTGCCAGCAGCCGGACAGGGCAACAAGAGACCCAGTACTTC
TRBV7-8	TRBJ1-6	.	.	CASSLYRPSPLHF	TGTGCCAGCAGCTTATATAGACCGTCACCCCTCCACTTT
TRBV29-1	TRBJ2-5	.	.	CSVEEEGLETQYF	TGCAGCGTTGAAGAGGAGGGATTAGAGACCCAGTACTTC
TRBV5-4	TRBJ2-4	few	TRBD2	CASSSGTSDKNIQYF	TGTGCCAGCAGCTCCGGGACTAGCGATAAAAACATTCAGTACTTC
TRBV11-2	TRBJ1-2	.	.	CASSLEAGADYGYTF	TGTGCCAGCAGCTTAGAGGCAGGGGCTGACTATGGCTACACCTTC
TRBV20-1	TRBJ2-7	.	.	CSARGLGRGNEQYF	TGCAGTGCTAGGGGATTGGGCAGGGGAAACGAGCAGTACTTC
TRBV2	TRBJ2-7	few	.	CASSEPRIYEQYF	TGTGCCAGCAGTGAACCCAGGATTTACGAGCAGTACTTC
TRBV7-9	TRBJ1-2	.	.	CASSRAVGPTIGYTF	TGTGCCAGCAGCCGGGCCGTGGGGCCGACAATCGGCTACACCTTC
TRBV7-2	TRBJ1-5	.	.	CASSSYPNQPQHF	TGTGCCAGCAGCTCCTACCCCAATCAGCCCCAGCATTTT
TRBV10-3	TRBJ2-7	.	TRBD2	CAISDGLAGGYEQYF	TGTGCCATCAGTGATGGGTTAGCGGGAGGATACGAGCAGTACTTC
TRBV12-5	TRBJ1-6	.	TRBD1	CASGWTGPNSPLHF	TGTGCTAGTGGATGGACAGGGCCCAATTCACCCCTCCACTTT
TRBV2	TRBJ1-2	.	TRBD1	CASSEGGRGTDGYTF	TGTGCCAGCAGTGAAGGGGGCAGGGGGACGGATGGCTACACCTTC
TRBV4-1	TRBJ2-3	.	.	CASSHPGGSAPGTQYF	TGCGCCAGCAGCCATCCTGGGGGTAGCGCCCCAGGTACGCAGTATTTT
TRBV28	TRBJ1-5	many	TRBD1	CASSWTGNQPQHF	TGTGCCAGCAGCTGGACAGGGAATCAGCCCCAGCATTTT
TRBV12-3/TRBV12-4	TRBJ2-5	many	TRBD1	CASSLTGAGETQYF	TGTGCCAGCAGTTTGACAGGGGCGGGGGAGACCCAGTACTTC
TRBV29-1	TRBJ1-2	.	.	CSVQGANYGYTF	TGCAGCGTACAGGGAGCCAACTATGGCTACACCTTC
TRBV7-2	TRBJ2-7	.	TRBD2	CASSPLAGHYEQYF	TGTGCCAGCAGTCCACTAGCGGGGCACTACGAGCAGTACTTC
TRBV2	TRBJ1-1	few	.	CASTLDRMNTEAFF	TGTGCCAGCACCCTCGACAGGATGAACACTGAAGCTTTCTTT
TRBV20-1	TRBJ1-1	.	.	CSATRDDYTEAFF	TGCAGTGCTACTAGGGACGACTACACTGAAGCTTTCTTT
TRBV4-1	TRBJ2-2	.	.	CASSQLGVHPGELFF	TGCGCCAGCAGCCAACTAGGGGTCCACCCCGGGGAGCTGTTTTTT
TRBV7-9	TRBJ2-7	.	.	CASSSRGGTFYEQYF	TGTGCCAGCAGCTCGAGGGGGGGTACCTTCTACGAGCAGTACTTC
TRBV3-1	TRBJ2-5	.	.	CASSDTGVGEEETQYF	TGTGCCAGCAGCGACACGGGAGTGGGGGAGGAAGAGACCCAGTACTTC
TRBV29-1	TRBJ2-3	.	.	CSVEDPGPPTANTQYF	TGCAGCGTTGAGGACCCCGGGCCGCCTACGGCCAATACGCAGTATTTT
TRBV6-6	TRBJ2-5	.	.	CASSYGGEQAETQYF	TGTGCCAGCAGTTATGGAGGGGAGCAGGCCGAGACCCAGTACTTC
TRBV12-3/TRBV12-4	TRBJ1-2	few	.	CASTRFGGGYTF	TGTGCCAGCACCCGGTTTGGAGGGGGCTACACCTTC
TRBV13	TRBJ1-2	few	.	CASNPRGENYGYTF	TGTGCCAGCAACCCCCGTGGGGAGAACTATGGCTACACCTTC
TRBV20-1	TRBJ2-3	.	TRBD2	CSARGVGREETQDTQYF	TGCAGTGCTAGAGGGGTAGGACGGGAGGAGACACAAGATACGCAGTATTTT
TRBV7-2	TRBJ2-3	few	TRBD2	CASSSLAGGSTDTQYF	TGTGCCAGCAGCTCGTTAGCGGGAGGTAGCACAGATACGCAGTATTTT
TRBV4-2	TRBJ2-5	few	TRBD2	CASSQTTSGETQYF	TGTGCCAGCAGCCAAACGACTAGCGGCGAGACCCAGTACTTC
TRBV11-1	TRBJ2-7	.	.	CASSYPLGTESYEQYF	TGTGCCAGCAGCTACCCTCTAGGGACTGAGAGTTACGAGCAGTACTTC
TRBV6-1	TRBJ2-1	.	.	CASSPGIGQPGGKQFF	TGTGCCAGCAGCCCGGGGATTGGCCAGCCCGGTGGGAAACAGTTCTTC
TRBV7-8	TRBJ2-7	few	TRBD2	CASSLLAAVSYEQYF	TGTGCCAGCAGCCTACTAGCGGCGGTCTCCTACGAGCAGTACTTC
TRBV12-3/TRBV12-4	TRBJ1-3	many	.	CASSFRNTIYF	TGTGCCAGCAGTTTTCGAAACACCATATATTTT
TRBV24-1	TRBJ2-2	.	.	CATSDLGSANTGELFF	TGTGCCACCAGTGATTTAGGTTCAGCGAACACCGGGGAGCTGTTTTTT
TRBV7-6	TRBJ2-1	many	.	CASSPDFNEQFF	TGTGCCAGCAGCCCAGACTTTAATGAGCAGTTCTTC
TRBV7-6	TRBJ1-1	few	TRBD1	CASSLNRGRPHTEAFF	TGTGCCAGCAGCTTAAACAGGGGGCGCCCCCACACTGAAGCTTTCTTT
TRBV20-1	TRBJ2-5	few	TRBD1	CSAPHRGPRQETQCF	TGCAGTGCCCCCCACAGGGGGCCGCGGCAAGAGACCCAGTGCTTC
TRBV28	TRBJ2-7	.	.	CASSRLGLPSYEQYF	TGTGCCAGCAGCCGTCTGGGGCTCCCCTCCTACGAGCAGTACTTC
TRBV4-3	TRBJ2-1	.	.	CASSRYKGGEQFF	TGCGCCAGCAGCCGATACAAGGGCGGTGAGCAGTTCTTC
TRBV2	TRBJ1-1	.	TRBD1	CASSDVLQGGMNTEAFF	TGTGCCAGCAGTGACGTGCTACAGGGGGGTATGAACACTGAAGCTTTCTTT
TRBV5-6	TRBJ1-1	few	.	CASRTLAGGGYTEAFF	TGTGCCAGCAGGACTTTAGCGGGGGGCGGTTACACTGAAGCTTTCTTT
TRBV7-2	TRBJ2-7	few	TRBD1	CASSPRDRGPVQYF	TGTGCCAGCAGCCCCCGGGACAGGGGGCCTGTGCAGTACTTC
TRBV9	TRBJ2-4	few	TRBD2	CASSVGGREVNIQYF	TGTGCCAGCAGCGTAGGAGGGAGGGAGGTAAACATTCAGTACTTC